The rows below give T cell receptor beta chains drawn from one sample of a study of blood T cell repertoires in COVID-19. Measured with immunoSEQ multiplex PCR; TCRdb has only the in-frame clones, and not every one. The table shows 150,000 to 200,000 clones, with 88% occurring only once. Source material: PBMCs or T cells enriched from blood (not recorded which). The receptors come from a woman between 45 and 60 years old who had recovered from COVID-19. Each CDR3 is given with its conserved first and last residue. D genes are given only for firm matches. Where a row states a size, it is once, few, many or the class of an expanded clone; other rows omit it.

cdr3_nt,cdr3_aa,clone_size,d_call,j_call,v_call
TGTGCCAGCTCCGGGACACCCTCCTACGAGCAGTACTTC,CASSGTPSYEQYF,.,.,TRBJ2-7,TRBV6-5
TGTGCCAGCAGCGTAGACGGGGGGGCAAAAGATACGCAGTATTTT,CASSVDGGAKDTQYF,.,TRBD2,TRBJ2-3,TRBV9
TGTGCCACCAGCGATTACCAGGGGAGCTCCTACGAGCAGTACTTC,CATSDYQGSSYEQYF,.,.,TRBJ2-7,TRBV15
TGCGCCAGCAGCCAAGGGGAGGCTCTGGGACAAGAGACCCAGTACTTC,CASSQGEALGQETQYF,.,.,TRBJ2-5,TRBV4-1
TGCGCCAGCAGCTTGGTGGCGGGGACCACTGAAGCTTTCTTT,CASSLVAGTTEAFF,.,.,TRBJ1-1,TRBV5-1
TGTGCCAGCAGCTTAGGGGGGCTGGGGGCTCTCTACAATGAGCAGTTCTTC,CASSLGGLGALYNEQFF,.,.,TRBJ2-1,TRBV7-8
TGTGCCAGTAGTTACCAGGGGGACGGGCAGCCCCAGCATTTT,CASSYQGDGQPQHF,few,TRBD1,TRBJ1-5,TRBV19
TGTGCCAGCAGCTTAAACCGCGACACTGAAGCTTTCTTT,CASSLNRDTEAFF,few,.,TRBJ1-1,TRBV7-9
TGTGCCAGCAGCTTACCACCTTTACAGGGGGCGCGTGGCTACACCTTC,CASSLPPLQGARGYTF,once,TRBD1,TRBJ1-2,TRBV5-5
TGCAGCTTCCGACAGGGAGGTCGATCAGAGACCCAGTACTTC,CSFRQGGRSETQYF,.,.,TRBJ2-5,TRBV29-1
TGTGCCAGCAGCTTGCAGGGTGGCCAGCCCCAGCATTTT,CASSLQGGQPQHF,once,.,TRBJ1-5,TRBV7-8
TGTGCCAGTAGTGGGTTAGCGGGGGGGTCCTACAATGAGCAGTTCTTC,CASSGLAGGSYNEQFF,.,TRBD2,TRBJ2-1,TRBV19
TGTGCCAGCAGCCCTTCGGGGCGGGGGGGTCCGGTGACACGCATTCAGTACTTC,CASSPSGRGGPVTRIQYF,.,TRBD2,TRBJ2-4,TRBV7-8
TGTGCCAGTAGTACCGCTCGGGAGTCGTACTACGAGCAGTACTTC,CASSTARESYYEQYF,.,.,TRBJ2-7,TRBV19
TGTGCCAGCAGCCCTAGACAGGGTGGCAGAGAGACCCAGTACTTC,CASSPRQGGRETQYF,.,TRBD1,TRBJ2-5,TRBV14
TGTGCCAGCAGCCAAGATCCTGGGGAGCTGTTTTTT,CASSQDPGELFF,.,.,TRBJ2-2,TRBV4-2
TGCGCCAGCAGCGACGGAGACAGCTTTTCCTACGAGCAGTACTTC,CASSDGDSFSYEQYF,.,.,TRBJ2-7,TRBV4-1
TGTGCCAGCAGCCAAGAAAGTAACAGCTTAGAGGGCTACACCTTC,CASSQESNSLEGYTF,few,.,TRBJ1-2,TRBV4-2
TGTGCCTGGAGTCCAGGACAGGGGCCGCCCCAGCATTTT,CAWSPGQGPPQHF,once,TRBD1,TRBJ1-5,TRBV30
TGTGCCAGCAGTTACGGGGGCAGCTATGGCTACACCTTC,CASSYGGSYGYTF,.,.,TRBJ1-2,TRBV6-5
TGTGCCAGCCTACCTTTCTTCAGGGGGCTAAATCAGCCCCAGCATTTT,CASLPFFRGLNQPQHF,.,TRBD1,TRBJ1-5,TRBV27
TGCAGTGCTAGAACGGGAGATACGCAGTATTTT,CSARTGDTQYF,.,.,TRBJ2-3,TRBV20-1
TGTGCCAGCAGCTTGGGGACAGGGGGAACCGGGGAGCTGTTTTTT,CASSLGTGGTGELFF,.,TRBD1,TRBJ2-2,TRBV11-3
TGTGCCAGCTCACCACTGCGCGGGACAGGGTTTAGCGAGCAGTACTTC,CASSPLRGTGFSEQYF,.,TRBD1,TRBJ2-7,TRBV18
TGTGCCACCCTCCGGAGCGCGGGGGCGGTGGGGTCCCAGGGTACGCAGTATTTT,CATLRSAGAVGSQGTQYF,once,.,TRBJ2-3,TRBV11-2
TGCGCCAGCAGCTTGCTGGGGGCCCCTTCCAATGAGCAGTTCTTC,CASSLLGAPSNEQFF,.,.,TRBJ2-1,TRBV5-1
TGTGCCAGCAGACTCGCCTGGAACTATGGCTACACCTTC,CASRLAWNYGYTF,.,.,TRBJ1-2,TRBV6-5
TGCAGTTCAGGCGGGACGTTATACACTGAAGCTTTCTTT,CSSGGTLYTEAFF,.,.,TRBJ1-1,TRBV29-1
TGTGCCAGCAAACCGACCCGGGGGGGCCACTATGGCTACACCTTC,CASKPTRGGHYGYTF,.,.,TRBJ1-2,TRBV6-5
TGTGCCAGCAGTGACGGGCGGGGGGGAGATACGCAGTATTTT,CASSDGRGGDTQYF,once,TRBD2,TRBJ2-3,TRBV6-4
TGTGCCAGCAGTTGGGACAGAAACACCGGGGAGCTGTTTTTT,CASSWDRNTGELFF,.,TRBD1,TRBJ2-2,TRBV6-2/TRBV6-3
TGTGCCAGCAGTACCGGGACTCGAGGCGAGCAGTACTTC,CASSTGTRGEQYF,.,.,TRBJ2-7,TRBV6-5
TGTGCCAGCAGCTTAAATCCCCCAGCAGGAGAGACCCAGTACTTC,CASSLNPPAGETQYF,.,.,TRBJ2-5,TRBV13
TGTGCCAGCAGCTTAGTTTCGGGTACCGGGGAGCTGTTTTTT,CASSLVSGTGELFF,.,.,TRBJ2-2,TRBV11-3
TGTGCCACCAGCAGCCTCCGGGACAGCACTTCCTACGAGCAGTACTTC,CATSSLRDSTSYEQYF,once,TRBD1,TRBJ2-7,TRBV15
TGTGCCAGCAGTTTGGGACAGTACTATGGCTACACCTTC,CASSLGQYYGYTF,once,TRBD1,TRBJ1-2,TRBV6-5
TGTGCCAGCAGTTTCATCGCTGGCGGCTACACCTTC,CASSFIAGGYTF,.,.,TRBJ1-2,TRBV11-2
TGTGCCAGCTCACCGGGGCGACAGGCCAGCGAGCAGTACTTC,CASSPGRQASEQYF,.,.,TRBJ2-7,TRBV18
TGTGCCAGCACTGGGACTAGCGGCTCCTACGAGCAGTACTTC,CASTGTSGSYEQYF,few,TRBD2,TRBJ2-7,TRBV6-6
TGCGCCAGCAGCCCCAATGGACAAATCCAAGAGACCCAGTACTTC,CASSPNGQIQETQYF,.,.,TRBJ2-5,TRBV5-1
TGTGCCAGCAGCTTATTTGTAGGGCGGGATGGCTACACCTTC,CASSLFVGRDGYTF,.,.,TRBJ1-2,TRBV7-2
TGTGCCAGCACCCCAAAGACAGGGGCGCCATCTGGGGCCAACGTCCTGACTTTC,CASTPKTGAPSGANVLTF,.,TRBD1,TRBJ2-6,TRBV3-1/TRBV3-2
TGTGCCAGCAGCTTGGCCGCTAGCGTCGGCTACGAGCAGTACTTC,CASSLAASVGYEQYF,.,.,TRBJ2-7,TRBV5-4
TGTGCCAGCAGCTCCGGACTAGCCCAAGAGACCCAGTACTTC,CASSSGLAQETQYF,.,TRBD2,TRBJ2-5,TRBV5-4
TGTGCCAGCAGCTTGCTAACTAGGGATGGGAGTTACAATGAGCAGTTCTTC,CASSLLTRDGSYNEQFF,.,.,TRBJ2-1,TRBV7-9
TGTGCCAGTAGTATCGGAGCAGGGGCCCATCAGCCCCAGCATTTT,CASSIGAGAHQPQHF,.,.,TRBJ1-5,TRBV19
TGCGCCAGCAGCAACTATTTGGGACAGGACACCATATATTTT,CASSNYLGQDTIYF,.,TRBD1,TRBJ1-3,TRBV5-1
TGTGCCAGCAGCTTAACTGTGCGAAACACCGGGGAGCTGTTTTTT,CASSLTVRNTGELFF,.,.,TRBJ2-2,TRBV7-9